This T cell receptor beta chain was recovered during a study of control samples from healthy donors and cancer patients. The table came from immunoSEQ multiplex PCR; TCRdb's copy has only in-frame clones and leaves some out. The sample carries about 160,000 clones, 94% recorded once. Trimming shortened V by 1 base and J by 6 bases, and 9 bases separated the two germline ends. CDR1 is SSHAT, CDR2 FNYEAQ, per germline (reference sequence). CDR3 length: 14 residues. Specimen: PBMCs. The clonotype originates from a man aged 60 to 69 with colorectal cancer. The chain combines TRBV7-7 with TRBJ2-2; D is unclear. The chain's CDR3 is CASSLGTAAGELFF. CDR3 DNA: TGTGCCAGCAGCTTAGGGACGGCGGCCGGGGAGCTGTTTTTT. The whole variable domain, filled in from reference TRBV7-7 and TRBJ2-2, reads GAGVSQSPRYKVTKRGQDVTLRCDPISSHATLYWYQQALGQGPEFLTYFNYEAQPDKSGLPSDRFSAERPEGSISTLTIQRTEQRDSAMYRCASSLGTAAGELFFGEGSRLTVL.